These 4 T cell receptor beta chains originate from one sample sequenced in a study of blood T cell repertoires in COVID-19. The table came from immunoSEQ multiplex PCR; TCRdb's copy has only in-frame clones and leaves some out. The sample records 250,000 or so clones, about nine tenths being singletons. The specimen was PBMCs or T cells enriched from blood (not recorded which). All receptors derive from a woman younger than 45 with acute COVID-19.

The chain links TRBV10-2 to TRBJ2-6; D uncertain. The CDR3 length is 16 residues. Trimming removed 0 bases from V and 0 bases from J, with 6 bases in between. Germline-derived CDR1 and CDR2 are WSHSY and SAAADI. In nucleotides, the CDR3 is TGCGCCAGCAGTGAGTCGGGCACCTCTGGGGCCAACGTCCTGACTTTC. Translation gives CASSESGTSGANVLTF.

This sequence joins TRBV9 and TRBJ2-1; no reliable D call. Germline V gene data show CDR1 as SGDLS and CDR2 as YYNGEE. V shed 4 bases and J shed 0 bases, with 11 bases lying between them. The CDR3 sequence is 15 residues long. The CDR3 sequence is CASSPFMSSYNEQFF. CDR3 nucleotides: TGTGCCAGCAGCCCTTTCATGAGCTCCTACAATGAGCAGTTCTTC.

This clone was recorded once. This chain's CDR3 is CASSGGRTLHF. CDR3 bases: TGTGCCAGCTCGGGGGGAAGAACCCTCCACTTT. The chain has TRBV2 and TRBJ1-6; possible D gene TRBD1, 5 bases. The CDR3 is 11 amino acids. Germline loops: CDR1 SNHLY, CDR2 FYNNEI. The germline V and J ends were trimmed by 8 bases and 14 bases, with 13 bases remaining between them.

J is TRBJ1-1 and V is TRBV11-2; 7 bases are shared with TRBD1. V lost 5 bases to trimming and J lost 6 bases; unmatched junction nucleotides: 9. CDR1 and CDR2 from the germline V gene are SGHAT and FQNNGV. The CDR3 sequence is 14 residues long. The CDR3 coding sequence is TGTGCCAGCAGCCTGGGACAGACCCCCTCTGAAGCTTTCTTT. Its protein is CASSLGQTPSEAFF.